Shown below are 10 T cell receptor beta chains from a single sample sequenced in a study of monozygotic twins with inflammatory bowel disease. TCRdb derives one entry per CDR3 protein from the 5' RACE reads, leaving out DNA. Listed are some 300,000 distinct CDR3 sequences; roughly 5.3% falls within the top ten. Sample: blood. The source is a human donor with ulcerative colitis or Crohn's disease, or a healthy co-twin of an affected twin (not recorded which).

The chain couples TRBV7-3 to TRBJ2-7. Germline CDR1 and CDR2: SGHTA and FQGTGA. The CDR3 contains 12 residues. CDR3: CASSFPNQEQYF.

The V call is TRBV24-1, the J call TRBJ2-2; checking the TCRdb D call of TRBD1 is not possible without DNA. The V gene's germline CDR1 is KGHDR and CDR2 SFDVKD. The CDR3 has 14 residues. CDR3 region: CATTGVSDTGELFF.

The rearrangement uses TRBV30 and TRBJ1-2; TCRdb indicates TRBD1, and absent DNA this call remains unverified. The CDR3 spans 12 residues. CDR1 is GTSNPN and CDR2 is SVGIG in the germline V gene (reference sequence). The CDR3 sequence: CAWDRTNYGYTF.

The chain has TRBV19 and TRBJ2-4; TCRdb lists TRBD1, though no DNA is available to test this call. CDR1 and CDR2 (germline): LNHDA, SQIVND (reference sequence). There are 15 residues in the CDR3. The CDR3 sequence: CASTTYREAKNIQYF.

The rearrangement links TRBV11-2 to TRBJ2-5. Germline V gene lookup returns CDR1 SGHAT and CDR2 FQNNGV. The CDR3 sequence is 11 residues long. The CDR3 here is CASSFSTTQYF.

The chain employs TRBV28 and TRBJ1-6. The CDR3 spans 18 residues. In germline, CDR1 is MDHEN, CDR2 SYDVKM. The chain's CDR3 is CASSLVAGRSSYNSPLHF. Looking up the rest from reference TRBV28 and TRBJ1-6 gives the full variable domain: DVKVTQSSRYLVKRTGEKVFLECVQDMDHENMFWYRQDPGLGLRLIYFSYDVKMKEKGDIPEGYSVSREKKERFSLILESASTNQTSMYLCASSLVAGRSSYNSPLHFGNGTRLTVT.

The CDR3 protein is CSARDLTSGGEQFF. The chain employs TRBV20-1 and TRBJ2-1; without DNA, the TCRdb call of TRBD2 cannot be checked. The germline CDR1 and CDR2 sequences are DFQATT and SNEGSKA (reference sequence). The CDR3 contains 14 residues.

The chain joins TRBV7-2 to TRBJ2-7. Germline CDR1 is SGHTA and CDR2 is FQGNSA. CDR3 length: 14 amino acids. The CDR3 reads CASSSYKSSYEQYF.

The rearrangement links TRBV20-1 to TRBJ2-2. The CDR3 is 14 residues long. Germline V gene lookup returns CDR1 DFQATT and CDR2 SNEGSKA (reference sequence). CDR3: CSARDRGSTGELFF.

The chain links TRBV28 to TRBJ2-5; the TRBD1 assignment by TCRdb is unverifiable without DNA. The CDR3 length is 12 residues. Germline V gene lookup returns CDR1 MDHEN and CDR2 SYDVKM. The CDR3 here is CASRLRQGSEYF.